What follows describes a single T cell receptor beta chain. Treatment specified: oral pan-JAK inhibitor, 5-10 mg twice daily. It was cDNA, reverse transcribed from extracted RNA, that served as the sequencing template. The assay was immunoSEQ multiplex PCR, and TCRdb's table has in-frame clones only and misses some. Altogether about 200,000 clones are present, 60% being singletons, with the ten largest covering approximately 1%. This CDR3 is 12 amino acids long. Germline V gene data show CDR1 as SGHDN and CDR2 as FVKESK. Trimming stripped 1 base from V and 6 bases from J, with 6 bases between. This specimen comes from a study of CD8+ T cells in alopecia areata.

This TCR came from a human donor with alopecia areata. V and J are TRBV14 and TRBJ1-2; no clear D. The sample in question was CD4+ T cells sorted from blood, obtained at week 24, from a patient treated with tofacitinib. The CDR3 nucleotides are TGTGCCAGCAGCCAAGTCCGTGATGGCTACACCTTC. It yields the protein CASSQVRDGYTF.